The next 22 T cell receptor beta chains were all read from a single sample in a study of T cell changes during pregnancy in multiple sclerosis (dated by TCRdb to 2018 to 2020). The library came from the immunoSEQ multiplex PCR assay. This is the immuneACCESS table as TCRdb keeps it, with only in-frame sequences that have V and J called. A part of the clones is gone; compared with another copy, unresolved V genes explain less than half, and the rest is unexplained. The table for this sample lists 35,000 to 50,000 clones; more than 75% of them were counted only once. The ten top clones hold less than 1.5% of the sample. The sequenced material came from PBMCs (not recorded whether the cells were cultured). These receptors originate from a female donor with multiple sclerosis, enrolled in a pregnancy study.

On this clone itself: The sample has other DNA sequences that encode this CDR3 too. The CDR3 nucleotides are TGCGCCAGCAGCTTGGGGGAGGGGGCTGGGCAGCCCCAGCATTTT. Translation: CASSLGEGAGQPQHF. V usage is TRBV5-1 and J usage is TRBJ1-5; 7 nucleotides match TRBD1. CDR3 size: 15 residues. CDR1 is SGHRS, CDR2 YFSETQ, per germline. V shed 0 bases, J shed 7 bases, and the junction held 7 bases outside the gene matches.

The J gene is TRBJ2-5, the V gene TRBV11-3, with D hard to call. Trimming pared 5 bases from V and 4 bases from J, leaving 14 bases between. The germline CDR1 and CDR2 sequences are SGHNT and YENEEA. This CDR3 comprises 14 residues. The CDR3 coding sequence is TGTGCCAGCAGCAAAGACGGCGGAGCAGAGACCCAGTACTTC. Translated: CASSKDGGAETQYF.

The rearrangement links TRBV5-1 to TRBJ2-7, with 7 bases fitting TRBD2. The V gene end was trimmed by 3 bases and the J gene end by 6 bases; junction bases not matched to a gene: 3. This CDR3 spans 12 amino acids. Germline loops: CDR1 SGHRS, CDR2 YFSETQ. The CDR3 nucleotides read TGCGCCAGCAGCTGGACTAGTTCCGAGCAGTACTTC. The encoded protein is CASSWTSSEQYF.

This clone was picked up a small number of times. The gene calls are TRBV5-4 and TRBJ1-2; D remains unclear. The CDR3 is 13 amino acids. The V end was cut by 3 bases, the J end by 6 bases, with 12 bases between. The germline gives CDR1 SGHNT, CDR2 YYREEE (reference sequence). The CDR3 nucleotides are TGTGCCAGCAGCTCCACTAGGACGGATGGCTACACCTTC. Protein: CASSSTRTDGYTF.

The chain carries TRBV7-9 and TRBJ2-7; possibly TRBD2 for D (5 bases). The length of the CDR3 is 13 residues. Germline CDR1 and CDR2: SEHNR and FQNEAQ (reference sequence). V was cut by 5 bases and J by 7 bases, with 15 bases left in between. DNA for the CDR3: TGTGCCAGCAGCCTCGAGGGCCCGGGGGAGCAGTACTTC. Its protein is CASSLEGPGEQYF.

This clone was picked up one time. DNA of the CDR3: TGTGCCAGCTCTAGGGACAAGGGGTGGAGCACTGAAGCTTTCTTT. This codes for CASSRDKGWSTEAFF. The J gene is TRBJ1-1, the V gene TRBV18; perhaps TRBD1 as D (6 bases). Germline CDR1 and CDR2: KGHSH and LQKENI. Trimming took 6 bases from V and 4 from J, leaving 18 bases between them. There are 15 residues in the CDR3. The full variable domain, completed using reference TRBV18 and TRBJ1-1, is NAGVMQNPRHLVRRRGQEARLRCSPMKGHSHVYWYRQLPEEGLKFMVYLQKENIIDESGMPKERFSAEFPKEGPSILRIQQVVRGDSAAYFCASSRDKGWSTEAFFGQGTRLTVV.

The chain combines TRBV30 with TRBJ2-3; either TRBD1 or TRBD2 may fit D (5 bases each). This CDR3 comprises 15 residues. V was trimmed by 0 bases and J by 4 bases, leaving 14 bases between them. Germline-derived CDR1 and CDR2 are GTSNPN and SVGIG (reference sequence). Here the CDR3 DNA reads TGTGCCTGGAGTGTCCCTTCGAGGGGCCCAGATACGCAGTATTTT. As protein: CAWSVPSRGPDTQYF.

The genes are TRBV13 and TRBJ2-7; 10 bases match TRBD2. CDR1 and CDR2 (germline): PRHDT, FYEKMQ (reference sequence). The junction had 9 bases not matched to a gene; V was cut back by 0 bases and J by 4 bases. This CDR3 region has 17 residues. The DNA for the CDR3 is TGTGCCAGCAGCTTAGGGACGAGAAGCGGGAGGGCGTACGAGCAGTACTTC. Its translation is CASSLGTRSGRAYEQYF.

This chain links TRBV9 with TRBJ2-7; D is ambiguous. CDR1 SGDLS and CDR2 YYNGEE come from the germline V gene. V was shortened by 0 bases and J by 3 bases, with 10 bases between the two germline ends. This CDR3 is 14 amino acids long. CDR3 amino acids: CASSVEGNFYEQYF. The CDR3 bases are TGTGCCAGCAGCGTAGAAGGTAATTTCTACGAGCAGTACTTC.

The CDR3 DNA reads TGTGCCTGGAGTTCCCCGGGACAGGTGCCCTACGAGCAGTACTTC. Encoded protein: CAWSSPGQVPYEQYF. The chain recombines TRBV30 with TRBJ2-7, with TRBD1 identical over 8 bases. Germline trimming cut 2 bases from V and 2 bases from J; bases unmatched to any gene: 8. Germline CDR1 reads GTSNPN; CDR2 reads SVGIG (reference sequence). CDR3 length: 15 amino acids.

The V and J genes are TRBV28 and TRBJ2-7, with 12 bases aligning to TRBD2. Germline trimming cut 0 bases from V and 1 base from J; bases unmatched to any gene: 1. The germline V gene has CDR1 MDHEN and CDR2 SYDVKM. This CDR3 has 16 residues. The CDR3 protein is CASSLWLAGGSYEQYF. The CDR3 DNA is TGTGCCAGCAGTTTATGGCTAGCGGGAGGGTCCTACGAGCAGTACTTC.

The V gene is TRBV6-5, the J gene TRBJ2-7; D may be TRBD1 (5 bases). Germline CDR1 and CDR2: MNHEY and SVGAGI. The V gene lost 2 bases and the J gene lost 0 bases, with 5 bases spanning the gap. CDR3 length: 13 amino acids. In DNA, the CDR3 is TGTGCCAGCAGTTACGACAGCTCCTACGAGCAGTACTTC. This translates into CASSYDSSYEQYF.

The chain is built from TRBV7-2 and TRBJ1-1; D is unclear. Per germline, CDR1 SGHTA and CDR2 FQGNSA. Trimming shortened V by 5 bases and J by 7 bases, and 11 bases separated the two germline ends. CDR3 length equals 12 residues. This chain's CDR3 is CASSLSTREAFF. CDR3 nucleotides: TGTGCCAGCAGCCTCTCCACTCGTGAAGCTTTCTTT.

This clone was picked up one time. The rearrangement joins TRBV5-1 to TRBJ1-1; D perhaps matches TRBD1 (5 bases). Germline CDR1 reads SGHRS; CDR2 reads YFSETQ. With 4 bases removed from V and 4 bases from J, the gap between germline ends came to 14 bases. The CDR3 is 14 amino acids. The CDR3 sequence: CASSPTGGSTEAFF. CDR3 bases: TGCGCCAGCAGCCCGACCGGGGGATCCACTGAAGCTTTCTTT.

This sequence joins TRBV5-4 and TRBJ2-3, with TRBD1 matching 7 bases. This CDR3 comprises 15 residues. V dropped 0 bases and J dropped 4; count of bases not matched to a gene: 5. CDR1 is SGHNT, CDR2 YYREEE, per germline (reference sequence). The CDR3 sequence is CASSLEGAAADTQYF. CDR3 DNA: TGTGCCAGCAGCTTGGAGGGGGCTGCGGCAGATACGCAGTATTTT. The full variable domain, in which reference TRBV5-4 and TRBJ2-3 provide the parts outside the CDR3, is ETGVTQSPTHLIKTRGQQVTLRCSSQSGHNTVSWYQQALGQGPQFIFQYYREEENGRGNFPPRFSGLQFPNYSSELNVNALELDDSALYLCASSLEGAAADTQYFGPGTRLTVL.

The chain uses TRBV28 and TRBJ2-5; tentative D call: TRBD1 (5 bases). V was shortened by 5 bases and J by 5 bases, with 15 bases between the two germline ends. Looked up from germline, CDR1 is MDHEN and CDR2 is SYDVKM. The CDR3 length is 14 residues. The CDR3 DNA sequence: TGTGCCAGCAGTCTCCAGGGATTTCCGGAGACCCAGTACTTC. Its protein is CASSLQGFPETQYF.

This chain connects TRBV18 to TRBJ2-6; D remains ambiguous. V was cut by 3 bases and J by 0 bases, with 12 bases left in between. CDR3 length: 17 amino acids. Germline CDR1 KGHSH, CDR2 LQKENI. The DNA of the CDR3 is TGTGCCAGCTCACCCTCAACTGGAGTCTCTGGGGCCAACGTCCTGACTTTC. Translated: CASSPSTGVSGANVLTF.

The chain has TRBV28 and TRBJ2-1, with a tentative D call TRBD2 (5 bases). Trimming stripped 6 bases from V and 0 bases from J, with 15 bases between. Germline V gene sequence: CDR1 MDHEN, CDR2 SYDVKM. The CDR3 totals 16 residues. CDR3 in DNA: TGTGCCAGCAGCCGCCCCGGGGTCCTCTCCTACAATGAGCAGTTCTTC. Translation: CASSRPGVLSYNEQFF.

The chain recombines TRBV18 with TRBJ2-7, with D unclear. Germline-derived CDR1 and CDR2 are KGHSH and LQKENI. CDR3 length: 11 residues. V was pared by 2 bases and J by 4 bases, with 3 bases between. CDR3 DNA sequence: TGTGCCAGCTCACCAATTTACGAGCAGTACTTC. It encodes CASSPIYEQYF.

The rearrangement joins TRBV18 to TRBJ1-3; 10 nucleotides line up with TRBD1. The CDR3 spans 20 residues. V dropped 4 bases and J dropped 1; count of bases not matched to a gene: 16. The V gene's germline CDR1 is KGHSH and CDR2 LQKENI. The DNA of the CDR3 is TGTGCCAGCTCACTACTGGATCCGGGACAGGGGCTCCTTTCTGGAAACACCATATATTTT. Translation: CASSLLDPGQGLLSGNTIYF. Full variable domain (rest looked up from reference TRBV18 and TRBJ1-3): NAGVMQNPRHLVRRRGQEARLRCSPMKGHSHVYWYRQLPEEGLKFMVYLQKENIIDESGMPKERFSAEFPKEGPSILRIQQVVRGDSAAYFCASSLLDPGQGLLSGNTIYFGEGSWLTVV.

The chain uses TRBV27 and TRBJ2-1; 8 bases fit TRBD1. Germline CDR1 and CDR2: MNHEY and SMNVEV (reference sequence). Losses at the gene ends were 2 bases for V and 8 bases for J; bases not matched to a gene: 8. This CDR3 has 15 amino acids. The CDR3 loop reads CASSLTGTGLYEQFF. In nucleotides, the CDR3 is TGTGCCAGCAGTTTAACGGGGACAGGCCTCTATGAGCAGTTCTTC.

This clone was picked up one time. The rearrangement uses TRBV7-9 and TRBJ2-1; 14 positions agree with TRBD2. The CDR3 is 15 amino acids. V gave up 5 bases and J gave up 8 bases; unmatched junction bases: 5. Looked up from germline, CDR1 is SEHNR and CDR2 is FQNEAQ (reference sequence). CDR3 loop: CASSTGTSGSHEQFF. The DNA for the CDR3 is TGTGCCAGCAGCACGGGGACTAGCGGGAGCCATGAGCAGTTCTTC.